This paragraph reports one T cell receptor (beta chain). Its target is unknown. Profiling relied on immunoSEQ multiplex PCR, and the TCRdb table lists in-frame clones only, not all of them. Of some 71,000 clones listed, 70% to 90% are singletons. The data derive from a study of T cells in localized non-small cell lung cancer. This CDR3 is 15 amino acids long. Per germline, CDR1 SNHLY and CDR2 FYNNEI. After removal of 4 bases from V and 7 bases from J, the junction contained 8 bases not matched to a gene. Overall study results and limits: In the blood, greater T cell density corresponded to longer overall survival. A median of 57 clones ranked among the top 100 in tumor appeared in adjacent lung. The study found T cell clonality highest in uninvolved adjacent lung, above tumor.

Sequencing was performed on peripheral blood, taken before any cancer treatment. The chain uses TRBV2 and TRBJ1-5, with 9 bases matching TRBD1. The TCR was taken from a female donor of 60 years or more with stage I lung adenocarcinoma. The CDR3 DNA is TGTGCCAGCAGTGCCGACAGGGGGAATTTACAGCCCCAGCATTTT. It specifies CASSADRGNLQPQHF.